The 32 T cell receptor beta chains below were found in one sample sequenced in a study of regulatory T cells in long-lasting Graves disease. TCR beta libraries were built with iRepertoire HTBI primers and Arm-PCR of CDR3 regions. A single record per CDR3 protein comes from TCRdb applying MiXCR to the multiplex PCR reads. The table includes about 460,000 distinct CDR3 sequences, approximately 23% detected once. Documented time point: persistent/refractory GD, antithyroid drugs over 5 years with positive TRAb. PBMCs were the source of the RNA used for TCR sequencing. Specimen: peripheral blood mononuclear cells (PBMCs), collected when the disease was refractory, from a patient treated with antithyroid drugs. All receptors derive from a female donor with Graves disease.

The chain couples TRBV7-8 to TRBJ2-6, with D unclear. CDR1 is SGHVS and CDR2 is FQNEAQ in the germline V gene. Trimming shortened V by 1 base and J by 2 bases, and 6 bases separated the two germline ends. This CDR3 is built from 15 residues. In DNA form, the CDR3 reads TGTGCCAGCAGCTTAGGAAATCCTGGGGCCAACGTCCTGACTTTC. Its translation: CASSLGNPGANVLTF.

This clonotype was observed at least ten times. The rearrangement joins TRBV12-3 or TRBV12-4 to TRBJ1-6; D remains unclear. CDR3 length: 13 amino acids. V lost 5 bases and J lost 7, with 9 bases in between. CDR3 protein: CASSAQNNSPLHF. The DNA of the CDR3 is TGTGCCAGCAGTGCCCAAAACAATTCACCCCTCCACTTT.

This chain uses TRBV6-1 with TRBJ1-2; the D gene is possibly TRBD1 (5 bases). V lost 6 bases and J 5 bases, leaving 16 bases between the germline ends. Per germline, CDR1 MNHNS and CDR2 SASEGT. The CDR3 length is 14 residues. The CDR3 spells CASRAGTLAYGYTF. In nucleotides, the CDR3 is TGTGCCAGCAGGGCTGGGACGCTAGCATATGGCTACACCTTC.

The chain combines TRBV29-1 with TRBJ2-7, with 7 bases lining up with TRBD2. Germline trimming cut 3 bases from V and 5 bases from J; bases unmatched to any gene: 10. Germline V gene sequence: CDR1 SQVTM, CDR2 ANQGSEA. This CDR3 is built from 14 residues. CDR3 bases: TGCAGCGTTGATATGGCGGGAGTAGCCCACGAGCAGTACTTC. Translating it yields CSVDMAGVAHEQYF.

This clonotype was detected ten times or more. This rearrangement joins TRBV28 to TRBJ1-4; no definite D call. Germline V gene lookup returns CDR1 MDHEN and CDR2 SYDVKM. Trimming pared 4 bases from V and 7 bases from J, leaving 19 bases between. CDR3 length: 16 residues. The DNA of the CDR3 is TGTGCCAGCAGTTCACCCTCGGCTACTTCAATTGAAAAACTGTTTTTT. Protein sequence: CASSSPSATSIEKLFF.

The chain employs TRBV6-2 or TRBV6-3 and TRBJ2-7, with D possibly being TRBD1 or TRBD2 (6 bases each). This CDR3 spans 16 amino acids. The V end lost 2 bases, the J end lost 0 bases, and 14 bases lay between the germline ends. Germline V lookup: CDR1 MNHEY, CDR2 SVGEGT. CDR3 in DNA: TGTGCCAGCAGTTACGAGGGACGGGGGCCCTCCTACGAGCAGTACTTC. The encoded protein is CASSYEGRGPSYEQYF.

This clonotype was detected once. The chain recombines TRBV7-2 with TRBJ2-5, with D tentatively TRBD1 or TRBD2 (7 bases each). V lost 6 bases to trimming and J lost 4 bases, with 18 bases between them. The CDR3 length is 15 residues. Germline V gene data show CDR1 as SGHTA and CDR2 as FQGNSA. CDR3 amino acids: CASSFQGGAGETQYF. The CDR3 region has the DNA TGTGCCAGCAGTTTTCAGGGGGGGGCTGGAGAGACCCAGTACTTC.

This clonotype showed up many times. This chain joins TRBV12-3 or TRBV12-4 and TRBJ2-4, with a tentative D call TRBD1 (6 bases). Trimming left V 3 bases short and J 3 bases short, with 15 bases between. This CDR3 comprises 16 residues. This chain's CDR3 is CASSLGQLDLKNIQYF. DNA of the CDR3: TGTGCCAGCAGTTTGGGACAACTGGACCTCAAAAACATTCAGTACTTC.

V usage is TRBV12-3 or TRBV12-4 and J usage is TRBJ2-5; perhaps TRBD2 as D (6 bases). The germline V and J ends were trimmed by 2 bases and 5 bases, with 18 bases remaining between them. The CDR3 contains 16 residues. The CDR3 is CASSLRGPIRGETQYF. The CDR3 DNA reads as TGTGCCAGCAGTTTAAGGGGCCCGATCCGGGGGGAGACCCAGTACTTC.

This clonotype was observed a few times. The chain carries TRBV11-3 and TRBJ2-7; D might be TRBD2 (6 bases). Trimming took off 3 bases at V and 6 bases at J, with 33 bases between the two ends. CDR1 and CDR2 from the germline V gene are SGHNT and YENEEA. There are 20 residues in the CDR3. The CDR3 sequence: CASSLGRTLRRRDPPCEQYF. CDR3 coding DNA: TGTGCCAGCAGCTTGGGGAGGACACTCAGGCGGCGCGATCCCCCCTGCGAGCAGTACTTC. Full variable domain (outside the CDR3, taken from reference TRBV11-3 and TRBJ2-7): EAGVVQSPRYKIIEKKQPVAFWCNPISGHNTLYWYLQNLGQGPELLIRYENEEAVDDSQLPKDRFSAERLKGVDSTLKIQPAELGDSAVYLCASSLGRTLRRRDPPCEQYFGPGTRLTVT.

This clonotype was seen many times. The chain uses TRBV20-1 and TRBJ1-2; possibly TRBD1 for D (5 bases). Germline CDR1 and CDR2: DFQATT and SNEGSKA (reference sequence). Trimming stripped 0 bases from V and 7 bases from J, with 15 bases between. The CDR3 runs to 14 residues. The DNA of the CDR3 is TGCAGTGCTAGAGATAGGATTGGGACCAGTGGCTACACCTTC. Its protein product is CSARDRIGTSGYTF.

As for this clonotype: Being one base from a much bigger clone, this may be a read error. The genes are TRBV6-5 and TRBJ1-2; perhaps TRBD1 as D (5 bases). The CDR3 length is 15 residues. Per germline, CDR1 MNHEY and CDR2 SVGAGI. The CDR3 sequence: CASSYQGVVNYGHTF. CDR3 nucleotides: TGTGCCAGCAGTTACCAGGGTGTAGTTAACTATGGCCACACCTTC.

V is TRBV3-1 and J is TRBJ1-6; 9 bases are a match to TRBD1. J lost 7 bases, V lost 5 bases, and 9 bases had no gene match. The CDR3 is 16 amino acids. Germline CDR1 is LGHDT and CDR2 is YNNKEL (reference sequence). This CDR3 reads CASSGAGQGGNSPLHF. DNA of the CDR3: TGTGCCAGCAGCGGTGCGGGACAGGGAGGGAATTCACCCCTCCACTTT.

This chain links TRBV30 with TRBJ1-1; D uncertain. Germline V gene lookup returns CDR1 GTSNPN and CDR2 SVGIG (reference sequence). The CDR3 contains 11 residues. V lost 8 bases and J lost 5, with 12 bases in between. DNA for the CDR3: TGTGCCGAGGCTTTGGGTACTGAAGCTTTCTTT. It yields the protein CAEALGTEAFF.

This clonotype came up many times. The CDR3 sequence: CASSPPGPQHF. In nucleotides, the CDR3 is TGTGCCAGCAGTCCCCCCGGGCCCCAGCATTTT. This sequence joins TRBV28 and TRBJ1-5; the D is unclear. The CDR3 is made up of 11 amino acids. Germline V lookup: CDR1 MDHEN, CDR2 SYDVKM. V lost 5 bases and J 9 bases, leaving 8 bases between the germline ends.

The genes are TRBV28 and TRBJ2-2; TRBD2 matches at 11 bases. J lost 3 bases, V lost 1 base, and 4 bases had no gene match. Per germline, CDR1 MDHEN and CDR2 SYDVKM. This CDR3 spans 17 amino acids. The CDR3 sequence is CASSLLGLADHTGELFF. The CDR3 DNA sequence: TGTGCCAGCAGTTTATTGGGACTAGCGGATCACACCGGGGAGCTGTTTTTT.

This clonotype has more than one count but fewer than ten. The chain couples TRBV30 to TRBJ1-5; D ambiguous. The V gene's germline CDR1 is GTSNPN and CDR2 SVGIG (reference sequence). The CDR3 covers 14 residues. With 1 base removed from V and 10 bases from J, the gap between germline ends came to 17 bases. CDR3 loop: CAWSDPRDGRPQHF. CDR3 coding DNA: TGTGCCTGGAGTGACCCTAGGGATGGACGCCCCCAGCATTTT.

This clonotype has at least ten counts. The rearrangement joins TRBV24-1 to TRBJ1-2, with D possibly TRBD1 on 6 matching bases. The CDR3 is 14 residues long. Per the germline V gene, CDR1 is KGHDR and CDR2 is SFDVKD. V dropped 4 bases and J dropped 3 bases, with 11 bases sitting between them. The chain's CDR3 is CATSDPGEHYGYTF. CDR3 in DNA: TGTGCCACCAGTGACCCAGGGGAGCACTATGGCTACACCTTC.

This sequence joins TRBV25-1 and TRBJ2-2; 7 bases are a match to TRBD1. The CDR3 spans 15 residues. Germline CDR1 is MGHDK and CDR2 is SYGVNS. The J segment lost 9 bases and the V segment lost 5 bases, leaving 12 bases of the junction unmatched. In DNA, the CDR3 is TGTGCCAGCAGTCACCCAGGGGGAAGGAGCTGGGAGCTGTTTTTT. Its translation is CASSHPGGRSWELFF.

In the case of this clonotype: One end of the junction is discordant with germline, which a read error may explain. The rearrangement links TRBV28 to TRBJ2-2; D unresolved. This CDR3 has 12 residues. The germline V gene encodes CDR1 MDHEN and CDR2 SYDVKM. The CDR3 here is CASILFLGELFF. The CDR3 region has the DNA TGTGCCAGCATTTTATTTCTAGGGGAGCTGTTTTTT.

This clonotype was counted at least ten times. This chain connects TRBV5-5 to TRBJ1-1, with D possibly matching TRBD1 (5 bases). The CDR3 length is 12 residues. Trimming removed 8 bases at V and 7 bases at J, with 15 bases between. Germline V lookup: CDR1 SGHKS, CDR2 YYEKEE (reference sequence). The CDR3 spells CASKLDSLEAFF. The CDR3 nucleotides read TGTGCCAGTAAACTTGACAGCCTTGAAGCTTTCTTT. Drawing the rest from reference TRBV5-5 and TRBJ1-1, the complete variable domain is DAGVTQSPTHLIKTRGQQVTLRCSPISGHKSVSWYQQVLGQGPQFIFQYYEKEERGRGNFPDRFSARQFPNYSSELNVNALLLGDSALYLCASKLDSLEAFFGQGTRLTVV.

The rearrangement uses TRBV9 and TRBJ2-7; D gene ambiguous. Per germline, CDR1 SGDLS and CDR2 YYNGEE. The CDR3 runs to 12 residues. Trimming took off 4 bases at V and 3 bases at J, with 8 bases between the two ends. The CDR3: CASSHNNYEQYF. CDR3 bases: TGTGCCAGCAGCCATAACAACTACGAGCAGTACTTC. Filled out from reference TRBV9 and TRBJ2-7, the complete variable domain reads DSGVTQTPKHLITATGQRVTLRCSPRSGDLSVYWYQQSLDQGLQFLIQYYNGEERAKGNILERFSAQQFPDLHSELNLSSLELGDSALYFCASSHNNYEQYFGPGTRLTVT.

This clonotype was recorded a few times. This chain joins TRBV12-3 or TRBV12-4 and TRBJ2-7; D unresolved. Trimming removed 5 bases at V and 6 bases at J, with 11 bases between. The CDR3 covers 12 residues. CDR3 amino acids: CASSNGVREQYF. The CDR3 region has the DNA TGTGCCAGCAGTAATGGGGTTCGCGAGCAGTACTTC.

This clonotype was counted many times. This chain links TRBV12-3 or TRBV12-4 with TRBJ1-2, with unresolved D. Trimming shortened V by 5 bases and J by 3 bases, and 10 bases separated the two germline ends. This CDR3 contains 13 residues. The CDR3 bases are TGTGCCAGCAGTACGGGCCCGTACTATGGCTACACCTTC. It specifies CASSTGPYYGYTF.

This clonotype was counted at least ten times. The chain recombines TRBV28 with TRBJ1-1, with D possibly matching TRBD1 (6 bases). Germline CDR1 is MDHEN and CDR2 is SYDVKM. Trimming shortened V by 7 bases and J by 9 bases, and 18 bases separated the two germline ends. The CDR3 has 13 residues. The CDR3 sequence: CASISGDTDKAFF. The CDR3 nucleotides read TGTGCCAGCATATCGGGGGACACGGATAAAGCTTTCTTT.

This clonotype was seen many times. The V gene is TRBV7-2, the J gene TRBJ2-7; 9 nucleotides match TRBD1. J was trimmed by 1 base and V by 3 bases; bases with no gene match: 4. This CDR3 contains 15 residues. Looked up from germline, CDR1 is SGHTA and CDR2 is FQGNSA. The CDR3 DNA reads TGTGCCAGCAGCTTTCCGGACAGGGGATCCTACGAGCAGTACTTC. Translated, it gives CASSFPDRGSYEQYF.

This clonotype was detected ten times or more. CDR3 DNA: TGTGCCAGCAGTTTCGGCAGGGAACGACTTGGCTACACCTTC. This sequence encodes CASSFGRERLGYTF. This chain uses TRBV28 with TRBJ1-2; a possible D gene is TRBD1 (5 bases). The CDR3 is 14 residues long. V dropped 3 bases and J dropped 7 bases, with 15 bases sitting between them. CDR1 and CDR2 (germline): MDHEN, SYDVKM.

Many counts were recorded for this clonotype. This rearrangement joins TRBV12-3 or TRBV12-4 to TRBJ1-2, with 7 bases fitting TRBD1. The length of the CDR3 is 15 residues. Losses at the gene ends were 5 bases for V and 8 bases for J; bases not matched to a gene: 14. CDR3: CASSPERGHTGGYTF. DNA of the CDR3: TGTGCCAGCAGTCCCGAGAGGGGGCACACGGGGGGCTACACCTTC.

This clonotype was seen many times. This rearrangement joins TRBV2 to TRBJ2-7; D is unclear. V lost 7 bases and J lost 2, with 9 bases in between. The CDR3 has 12 residues. Germline lookup yields CDR1 SNHLY and CDR2 FYNNEI. The CDR3 coding sequence is TGTGCCAGCATCGGGCTTACCTACGAGCAGTACTTC. Protein: CASIGLTYEQYF. The entire variable domain, with the rest obtained from reference TRBV2 and TRBJ2-7, is as follows: EPEVTQTPSHQVTQMGQEVILRCVPISNHLYFYWYRQILGQKVEFLVSFYNNEISEKSEIFDDQFSVERPDGSNFTLKIRSTKLEDSAMYFCASIGLTYEQYFGPGTRLTVT.

This clonotype was found many times. J is TRBJ2-7 and V is TRBV11-2, with D possibly TRBD2 on 5 matching bases. The V end lost 3 bases, the J end lost 4 bases, and 13 bases lay between the germline ends. Germline CDR1 reads SGHAT; CDR2 reads FQNNGV. There are 14 residues in the CDR3. This CDR3 reads CASSFNRDEYEQYF. CDR3 bases: TGTGCCAGCAGCTTCAACCGGGATGAATACGAGCAGTACTTC. Full variable domain (rest looked up from reference TRBV11-2 and TRBJ2-7): EAGVAQSPRYKIIEKRQSVAFWCNPISGHATLYWYQQILGQGPKLLIQFQNNGVVDDSQLPKDRFSAERLKGVDSTLKIQPAKLEDSAVYLCASSFNRDEYEQYFGPGTRLTVT.

V is TRBV7-6 and J is TRBJ2-3; 10 bases align to TRBD1. CDR1 is SGHVS, CDR2 FNYEAQ, per germline. The CDR3 extends over 17 amino acids. The V gene end was trimmed by 5 bases and the J gene end by 4 bases; junction bases not matched to a gene: 12. CDR3 sequence (DNA): TGTGCCAGCAGCCTAATAATAAGACAGGGGGCCGCAGATACGCAGTATTTT. Protein: CASSLIIRQGAADTQYF. The full variable domain, its missing parts supplied by reference TRBV7-6 and TRBJ2-3, is GAGVSQSPRYKVTKRGQDVALRCDPISGHVSLYWYRQALGQGPEFLTYFNYEAQQDKSGLPNDRFSAERPEGSISTLTIQRTEQRDSAMYRCASSLIIRQGAADTQYFGPGTRLTVL.

This clonotype was counted a few times. CDR3 region: CASSVEQGFSETQYF. The CDR3 region has the DNA TGTGCCAGCAGCGTAGAGCAGGGGTTTTCGGAGACCCAGTACTTC. The chain joins TRBV9 to TRBJ2-5, with D maybe TRBD1 (6 bases). The CDR3 is 15 amino acids. V lost 0 bases, J lost 5 bases, and 14 bases lay in between. Germline V CDR1 and CDR2: SGDLS, YYNGEE.